This TCR beta chain was captured in a study of cytomegalovirus exposure and HLA in healthy donors (dated by TCRdb to the late 2010s). Looking at the study overall: An earlier analysis of roughly 610 of the donors reported approximately 280 Gb of sequence data and approximately 120 million unique TCR beta sequences obtained from some 170 million T cells. An early release that covered roughly 600 HLA-typed donors contained about 290 gigabases of sequencing data and some 87 million unique TCR sequences. The genetic ancestry cluster associated with self-reported Caucasian donors included 65% to 90% of the 350 to 500 genotyped donors. The study aimed to test whether signatures of past pathogen exposure could be identified by cataloging public T cell receptors. The study profiled the T cell repertoires of hundreds of subjects by immunosequencing and related them to cytomegalovirus serostatus. Along with the approximately 620-subject first cohort, a separate validation cohort of more than 90 different subjects was used. High-throughput TCR immunosequencing, statistical association of individual TCRs with disease status, and machine learning were combined to predict cytomegalovirus infection status. To study patterns of TCR occurrence, a later analysis re-analyzed previously published TCR beta repertoires from hundreds of donors and added high-resolution HLA genotyping. The later analysis used no new phenotypic data to find candidate immune exposures, relying instead on TCR beta sequences and their occurrence across donors. To decide whether each TCR beta V gene segment behaved as functional or pseudogenic, an earlier analysis of some 600 of the donors relied on high-throughput TCR beta sequencing. Alongside the repertoire data, information on donor age, sex, ethnicity and CMV serostatus was compiled. A later genetic analysis used genome-wide SNP genotypes for about three fifths of the 666 donors, treating that subset as a discovery cohort. Every discovery cohort repertoire had been produced on one sequencing platform. HLA typing covered class I and class II loci at four-digit resolution. The number of donors typed differed by locus, with about 629-630 for A, B, C, DRB1 and DQB1, approximately 500 for DQA1, over 600 for DPA1, and about 450 for DPB1. A few DR-DQ haplotypes were handled as single units for association and clustering because linkage in the cohort was strong. Among almost 400 genotyped donors of the cohort, an average of approximately 240,000 unique TCR beta nucleotide sequences were sequenced per donor, around 18% of them non-productive.

In total, approximately 690 healthy bone marrow donors made up the cohort. At the time of sampling, every cohort member was nominally healthy, though immune exposures that went unrecorded were likely present. The donor was CMV seronegative and belonged to the group of 352 seronegative cohort members. A peripheral blood sample was provided by each donor, and peripheral blood mononuclear cells were used for TCR beta sequencing. Genomic DNA extraction from the blood cell samples was performed with the Qiagen DNeasy Blood Extraction Kit. Concerning this clone itself: Its target antigen remains unknown. Base qualities are not recorded, but no much larger clone differs from it by a single base.

The library was generated by the immunoSEQ multiplex PCR assay. A mixture of 60 forward primers for TCR Vbeta segments and 13 reverse primers for TCR Jbeta segments was used in the multiplex PCR. A multiplex PCR assay on genomic DNA amplified the CDR3 region of rearranged TCR beta genes. On the Illumina HiSeq System, the amplified TCR beta libraries were sequenced as 87-base-pair reads. As for how the authors treated the data: A later analysis counted about 80 million unique TCR beta chains across the 650 to 800 repertoires, and some 11 million of these chains were shared by at least two donors. A nearest-neighbor algorithm error-corrected the raw reads and collapsed the reads into unique sequences, merging closely related sequences to remove PCR and sequencing errors. V, D and J gene segments were assigned by aligning CDR3 sequences to IMGT reference sequences. Each retained sequence needed at least a six-nucleotide match to both a V gene segment and a J gene segment. A rearrangement was called productive if the CDR3 had no stop codons and remained in frame with V and J, and every other rearrangement was called non-productive. Following IMGT convention, CDR3 was defined as the stretch from the second conserved V-encoded cysteine to the conserved J-encoded phenylalanine. In an earlier analysis of some 550 of the donors, sequences lacking an unambiguous match to a single V gene segment were excluded. An earlier analysis of roughly 590 of the donors called V segments functional above 56.7% productive rearrangements and segregating when the between-donor standard deviation exceeded 5%. A statistical classification framework was built to diagnose cytomegalovirus status from the catalog of TCR beta chain sequences. V and J gene assignment, in a later analysis, came from comparing TCR nucleotide sequences with IMGT/GENE-DB human TR gene sequences. Using the TCRdist pipeline, a later analysis assigned CDR3 sequences along with most-parsimonious VDJ recombination scenarios. In a later analysis, each TCR beta chain was defined by its CDR3 amino acid sequence together with its V-gene family, and reads lacking a unique V-gene family were excluded. To address suspected cross-contamination and a sequencing artifact, a later analysis removed 550 to 750 highly shared, low-generation-probability nucleotide sequences. In a later analysis, a clonal expansion index for each public chain was calculated from normalized within-repertoire ranks of inferred template counts. A later analysis computed generation probabilities with a VDJ recombination model fitted to out-of-frame rearrangements, and checked the results against IGoR. In a later analysis, TCR-TCR, TCR-HLA and TCR-CMV co-occurrence was scored with hypergeometric tests, and a repertoire-size bias correction was applied to TCR pairs. In a later analysis, false discovery rates were estimated by permuting HLA or CMV assignments 20 times. In a later analysis, co-occurring TCRs were grouped using DBSCAN, and TCRdist sequence similarity was added for clustering within HLA-allele-positive subsets. For co-occurrence clustering, repertoires with fewer than 30,000 or more than 120,000 public chains were excluded, along with five or six repertoires with anomalous nucleotide sharing. TCRdb's version of the immuneACCESS table is confined to in-frame rearrangements and falls short of the full clone set. An unresolved V gene accounts for under half of the shortfall where checked; the remainder is of unknown origin. For V, J and clone size, that table is used; D and trimming come from the DNA. This sample has approximately 150,000 clones in its table, and just under 75% of those were observed once. The ten biggest clones cover approximately 1.8% of the sample.

The CDR3 runs 14 amino acids, cysteine and phenylalanine included. CDR3 DNA only is kept here, 42 bases in frame from base 1. The germline V gene supplies CDR1 SQVTM and CDR2 ANQGSEA. The trim is 3 bases for V and 5 bases for J, with a gap of 14 bases between the germline ends. Overall study results and their limits: In a later analysis, HLA-associated TCR beta chains were found to be more clonally expanded and to have lower generation probabilities than equally common non-associated chains. In an earlier analysis of some 550 of the donors, most TCR beta V segments were observed in productive rearrangements about 90% or about 30% of the time, broadly matching IMGT annotations. Across donors, most TCR sequences were observed very rarely, whereas some public TCRs were present in many individuals. HLA typing was unavailable for some donors at each locus, so association tests used only the typed subset. A later genetic analysis associated a missense DCLRE1C variant with V-gene and J-gene trimming of TCR beta chains, and an independent cohort replicated the association. Most CMV-associated TCR beta chains appeared to be HLA-restricted in a later analysis, and the HLA associations seemed to be driven largely by CMV exposure. A later analysis associated 16,951 TCR beta sequences with specific HLA alleles at a false discovery rate of 0.05. According to a later analysis, TCR association rates differed among HLA loci, with DRB1 alleles showing the most associated TCRs and HLA-C alleles showing the fewest. Correlated functional status among segregating V segments might reflect linkage disequilibrium, but an unknown experimental factor could not be ruled out. The classifier was reported to diagnose cytomegalovirus status with high specificity and sensitivity in both the original and validation cohorts. In vitro tests confirmed that a few of the cytomegalovirus-associated TCR beta chains recognize cytomegalovirus antigens. Some IMGT-functional V segments, including TRBV6-2 and TRBV6-3, could not be told apart with the 87-base-pair reads, so those segments were excluded. Immune exposure information for the cohort was limited to CMV serostatus. This cohort had only TCR beta chains sequenced, and the lack of alpha or paired-chain data limited which features could be detected. Roughly uniform sequencing depth across donors was assumed in presence/absence analyses, although this assumption may not hold. A total of about 150 TCR beta chains were listed by the study as associated with cytomegalovirus. A later analysis reported that several top co-occurrence clusters appeared linked to parvovirus B19, influenza, CMV and Epstein-Barr virus. Strong co-occurrence of HLA alleles, especially DR and DQ, made assigning TCR associations to individual alleles difficult. In a later genetic analysis, fewer N-insertions in productive TCRs were reported among donors in an Asian-associated ancestry cluster than the 666-donor mean. A further reported finding was that TCR beta sequences accurately predicted the HLA-A and HLA-B alleles for most subjects in the first cohort. According to the authors, the approach could potentially be generalized to other disease states and immunological phenotypes. A cluster of highly shared sequence variants was judged likely to represent a technical artifact of the sequencing pipeline. Because counts were too low, approximately 18 rarely observed V segments, including chromosome 9 orphons, were excluded from the earlier analysis of 587 of the donors.

The chain employs TRBV29-1 and TRBJ2-1, and the D gene may be TRBD2, 6 bases matching. Sequenced sample: PBMCs. This sequence originates from a woman between 18 and 29 years old in good health and CMV-seronegative. CDR3 protein: CSVEDGSPHNEQFF. The nucleotide sequence reads TGCAGCGTTGAGGACGGGAGCCCCCACAATGAGCAGTTCTTC.